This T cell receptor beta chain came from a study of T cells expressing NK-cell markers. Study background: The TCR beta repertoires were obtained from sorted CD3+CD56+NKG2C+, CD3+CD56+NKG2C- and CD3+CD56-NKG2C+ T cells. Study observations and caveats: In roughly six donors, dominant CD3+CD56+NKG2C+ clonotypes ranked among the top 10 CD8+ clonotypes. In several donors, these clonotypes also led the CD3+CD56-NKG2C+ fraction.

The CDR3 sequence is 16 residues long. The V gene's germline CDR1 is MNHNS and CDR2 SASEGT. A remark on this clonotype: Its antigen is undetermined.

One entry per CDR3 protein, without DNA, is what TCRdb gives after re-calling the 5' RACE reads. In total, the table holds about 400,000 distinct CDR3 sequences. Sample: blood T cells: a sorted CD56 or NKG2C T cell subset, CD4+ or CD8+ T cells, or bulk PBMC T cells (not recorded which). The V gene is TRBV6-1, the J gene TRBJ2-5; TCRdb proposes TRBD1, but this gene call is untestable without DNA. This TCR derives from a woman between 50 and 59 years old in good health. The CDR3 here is CASSEKKGKRGETQYF.